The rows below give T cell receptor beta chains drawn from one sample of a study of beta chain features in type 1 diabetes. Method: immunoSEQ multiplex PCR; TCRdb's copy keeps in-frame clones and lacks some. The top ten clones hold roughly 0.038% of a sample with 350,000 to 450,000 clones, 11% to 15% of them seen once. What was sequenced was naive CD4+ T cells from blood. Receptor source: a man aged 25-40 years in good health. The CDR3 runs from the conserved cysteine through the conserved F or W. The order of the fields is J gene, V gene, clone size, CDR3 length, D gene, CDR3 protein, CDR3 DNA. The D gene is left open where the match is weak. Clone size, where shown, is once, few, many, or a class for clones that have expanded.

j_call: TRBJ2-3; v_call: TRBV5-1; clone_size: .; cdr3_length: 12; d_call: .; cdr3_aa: CASSSQGDTQYF; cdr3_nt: TGCGCCAGCAGCTCCCAGGGGGATACGCAGTATTTT
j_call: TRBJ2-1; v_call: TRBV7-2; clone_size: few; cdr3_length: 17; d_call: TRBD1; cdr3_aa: CATTVRTGLSSYNEQFF; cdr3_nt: TGTGCCACAACTGTGAGGACAGGGTTGAGCTCCTACAATGAGCAGTTCTTC
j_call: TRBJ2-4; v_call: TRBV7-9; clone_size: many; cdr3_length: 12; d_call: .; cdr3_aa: CASSFGNDVQYF; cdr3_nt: TGTGCCAGCAGCTTTGGAAACGACGTTCAGTACTTC
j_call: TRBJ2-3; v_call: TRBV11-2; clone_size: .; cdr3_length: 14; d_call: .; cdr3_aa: CASSPSLPTDTQYF; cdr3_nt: TGTGCCAGCAGCCCAAGTTTGCCCACAGATACGCAGTATTTT
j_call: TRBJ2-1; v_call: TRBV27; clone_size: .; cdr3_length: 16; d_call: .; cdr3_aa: CASSLSRGSSYNEQFF; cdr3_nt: TGTGCCAGCAGTTTATCCCGAGGTAGCTCCTACAATGAGCAGTTCTTC
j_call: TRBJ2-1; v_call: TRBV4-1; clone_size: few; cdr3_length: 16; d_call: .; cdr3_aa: CASSQEGGGGNNEQFF; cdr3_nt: TGCGCCAGCAGCCAAGAAGGAGGGGGAGGCAACAATGAGCAGTTCTTC
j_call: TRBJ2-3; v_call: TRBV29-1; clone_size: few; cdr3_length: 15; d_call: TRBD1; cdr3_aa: CSVERGGQATDTQYF; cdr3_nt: TGCAGCGTTGAGAGAGGGGGACAGGCCACAGATACGCAGTATTTT
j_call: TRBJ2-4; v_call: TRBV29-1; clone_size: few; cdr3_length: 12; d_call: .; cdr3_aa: CSVEKGKNIQYF; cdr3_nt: TGCAGCGTTGAGAAGGGCAAAAACATTCAGTACTTC
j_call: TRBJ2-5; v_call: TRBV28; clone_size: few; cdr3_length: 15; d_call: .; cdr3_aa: CASNVPGLKQETQYF; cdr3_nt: TGTGCCAGCAATGTACCGGGACTGAAGCAAGAGACCCAGTACTTC
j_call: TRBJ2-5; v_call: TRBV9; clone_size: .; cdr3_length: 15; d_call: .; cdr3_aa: CASSVQGLEIETQYF; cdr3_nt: TGTGCCAGCAGCGTACAAGGGCTTGAGATAGAGACCCAGTACTTC
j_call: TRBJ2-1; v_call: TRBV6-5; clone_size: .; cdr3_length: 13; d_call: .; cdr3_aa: CASSRDSAREQFF; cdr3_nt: TGTGCCAGCAGTAGAGACAGCGCCCGTGAGCAGTTCTTC
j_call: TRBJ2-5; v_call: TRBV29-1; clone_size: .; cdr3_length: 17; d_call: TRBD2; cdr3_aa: CSVSGTSGRSGQETQYF; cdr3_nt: TGCAGCGTATCCGGGACTAGCGGGAGGTCGGGGCAAGAGACCCAGTACTTC